This T cell receptor (beta chain) emerged from a study of blood T cell repertoires in COVID-19. Study background: PBMCs, B-cell-depleted T cells, or T cells were the source of the cDNA or gDNA that made up the material.

Per the original methods: Amplification with reference gene primers provided the estimates of nucleated cell counts. Here immunoSEQ multiplex PCR was the method, and the copy in TCRdb shows in-frame clones only, minus some. For V, J and clone size, that table is used; D and trimming come from the DNA. The sample includes approximately 90,000 clones, over 80% seen only once; the top ten take around 3.1%. The CDR3 is 15 amino acids. Trimming took 6 bases from V and 2 from J; bases not matched to a gene: 6. The germline V gene encodes CDR1 MGHRA and CDR2 YSYEKL. This TCR was recovered from a man aged 50-60 years with acute or convalescent COVID-19. The sequencing input was peripheral blood. The chain carries TRBV4-1 and TRBJ2-7, with 11 positions matching TRBD1. Written as DNA, the CDR3 is TGCGCCAGCAGTCGGGACAGGGGGGCCACCTACGAGCAGTACTTC. Translation gives CASSRDRGATYEQYF.